This T cell receptor beta chain was found in a study of T cells in Graves' hyperthyroidism and ophthalmopathy. Study context: At the time of initial diagnosis and before any treatment, peripheral blood was collected.

Each diagnosis drew on symptoms, thyroxine, TRAb, thyroid ultrasound and orbital computed tomography findings. Germline loops: CDR1 SNHLY, CDR2 FYNNEI. The length of the CDR3 is 17 residues. Trimming took 2 bases from V and 3 from J, leaving 19 bases between them. TCR beta CDR3 regions were amplified from RNA transcripts. The TCR CDR3 first-round RT-PCR relied on the HTBI primer set. TCRdb independently ran MiXCR on the multiplex PCR reads; one entry per CDR3 protein. The table records about 400,000 distinct CDR3 sequences, approximately 15% of them present only once. Material for sequencing was blood. The gene calls are TRBV2 and TRBJ2-5; no definite D call. This clonotype was sampled from a man aged 18 to 30 with Graves' ophthalmopathy. For the CDR3, the DNA is TGTGCCAGCAGTGAAAATTCCAAGTTGGGGTTAGAAGAGACCCAGTACTTC. Protein product: CASSENSKLGLEETQYF.